The TCR beta chain described here comes from a study of cytomegalovirus exposure and HLA in healthy donors. In the PCR, 60 Vbeta and 13 Jbeta primers were used. TCRdb keeps only in-frame clones here, not all; method: immunoSEQ multiplex PCR. Of approximately 140,000 clones listed, 75% to 80% are singletons. Findings and caveats of the study: As immune exposure information, only CMV serostatus was available. The productive fraction for most TCR beta V segments was about 90% or about 30% in an earlier analysis.

Turning to this clone: The antigen is undetermined. This sample includes further DNA sequences coding for the same CDR3.

Trimming removed 6 bases at V and 1 base at J, with 9 bases between. Germline V lookup: CDR1 LNHDA, CDR2 SQIVND (reference sequence). The CDR3 extends over 13 amino acids. The source material was PBMCs. This clonotype originated in a man between 18 and 29 years old in good health and CMV-seronegative. The chain recombines TRBV19 with TRBJ1-1; the D gene is possibly TRBD1 (5 bases). In DNA form, the CDR3 reads TGTGCCAGTAGCATGGGGGGGAACACTGAAGCTTTCTTT. Translating gives CASSMGGNTEAFF.